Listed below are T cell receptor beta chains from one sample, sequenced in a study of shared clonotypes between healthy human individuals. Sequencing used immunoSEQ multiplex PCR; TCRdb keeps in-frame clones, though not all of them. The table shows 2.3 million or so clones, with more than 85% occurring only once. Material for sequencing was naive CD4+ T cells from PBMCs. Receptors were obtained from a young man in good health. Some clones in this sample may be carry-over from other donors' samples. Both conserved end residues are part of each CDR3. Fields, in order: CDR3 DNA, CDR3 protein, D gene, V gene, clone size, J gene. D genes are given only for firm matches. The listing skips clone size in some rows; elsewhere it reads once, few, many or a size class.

CDR3 DNA: TGTGCCAGCAGACGACACGGTGAAGAGACCCAGTACTTC
CDR3 protein: CASRRHGEETQYF
D gene: -
V gene: TRBV25-1
clone size: -
J gene: TRBJ2-5

CDR3 DNA: TGTGCCTGGAGCGCGGACCGTATCTCTGGAAACACCATATATTTT
CDR3 protein: CAWSADRISGNTIYF
D gene: -
V gene: TRBV30
clone size: -
J gene: TRBJ1-3

CDR3 DNA: TGTGCCAGCATCTCGGACACTTACTATGGCTACACCTTC
CDR3 protein: CASISDTYYGYTF
D gene: -
V gene: TRBV28
clone size: -
J gene: TRBJ1-2

CDR3 DNA: TGTGCCAGCAGTTACTCCGGGGGAGGGTCACGGGAGCAGTTCTTC
CDR3 protein: CASSYSGGGSREQFF
D gene: TRBD2
V gene: TRBV6-5
clone size: -
J gene: TRBJ2-1

CDR3 DNA: TGTGCCAGCAGCACTGGACAGGGATCTGGAAACACCATATATTTT
CDR3 protein: CASSTGQGSGNTIYF
D gene: TRBD1
V gene: TRBV7-9
clone size: -
J gene: TRBJ1-3

CDR3 DNA: TGTGCCAGCAGGACTCGGGACAGGGGGCGCGAGCAGTACTTC
CDR3 protein: CASRTRDRGREQYF
D gene: TRBD1
V gene: TRBV27
clone size: -
J gene: TRBJ2-7

CDR3 DNA: TGTGCCAGCAGTGGGCAGGGGGCTAGCACAGATACGCAGTATTTT
CDR3 protein: CASSGQGASTDTQYF
D gene: TRBD1
V gene: TRBV6-1
clone size: -
J gene: TRBJ2-3

CDR3 DNA: TGCGCCAGCAGCTTTTCGGGAGGGGGCAAGGAGCCCCAGCATTTT
CDR3 protein: CASSFSGGGKEPQHF
D gene: TRBD1
V gene: TRBV5-1
clone size: few
J gene: TRBJ1-5

CDR3 DNA: TGTGCCAGCGGGGACCACCAAGAGACCCAGTACTTC
CDR3 protein: CASGDHQETQYF
D gene: -
V gene: TRBV2
clone size: -
J gene: TRBJ2-5

CDR3 DNA: TGCAGTGCTAGGGGTAATGAAAAACTGTTTTTT
CDR3 protein: CSARGNEKLFF
D gene: -
V gene: TRBV20-1
clone size: -
J gene: TRBJ1-4

CDR3 DNA: TGCGCCAGCAGCCAGGGACAGGGGGACACCGGGGAGCTGTTTTTT
CDR3 protein: CASSQGQGDTGELFF
D gene: TRBD1
V gene: TRBV5-1
clone size: -
J gene: TRBJ2-2

CDR3 DNA: TGTGCCAGCAGTTTCACTCGTCAGGGTGCCTACGAGCAGTACTTC
CDR3 protein: CASSFTRQGAYEQYF
D gene: -
V gene: TRBV6-6
clone size: once
J gene: TRBJ2-7

CDR3 DNA: TGTGCCAGCAGGAGGGCGCTCACAGATACGCAGTATTTT
CDR3 protein: CASRRALTDTQYF
D gene: -
V gene: TRBV9
clone size: -
J gene: TRBJ2-3

CDR3 DNA: TGCGCCAGCAGCCTCGGGACTAGCGGGACCGGGGAGCTGTTTTTT
CDR3 protein: CASSLGTSGTGELFF
D gene: TRBD2
V gene: TRBV5-1
clone size: -
J gene: TRBJ2-2

CDR3 DNA: TGTGCCAGCAGAAGGGGGCAAGGGGCCAACGTCCTGACTTTC
CDR3 protein: CASRRGQGANVLTF
D gene: TRBD1
V gene: TRBV2
clone size: -
J gene: TRBJ2-6

CDR3 DNA: TGTGCCAGCAGTCCCAAGTTTAGCTCCTACGAGCAGTACTTC
CDR3 protein: CASSPKFSSYEQYF
D gene: -
V gene: TRBV6-5
clone size: once
J gene: TRBJ2-7

CDR3 DNA: TGTGCCAGCAGTTTATGGGCAGGGGGCCACCATGGCTACACCTTC
CDR3 protein: CASSLWAGGHHGYTF
D gene: TRBD1
V gene: TRBV28
clone size: -
J gene: TRBJ1-2

CDR3 DNA: TGTGCCAGTAGTATGGCCCATCTTGTAGATACGCAGTATTTT
CDR3 protein: CASSMAHLVDTQYF
D gene: -
V gene: TRBV19
clone size: -
J gene: TRBJ2-3

CDR3 DNA: TGTGCCAGCAGACCGGGACAGGGGGGTAGAAACTATGGCTACACCTTC
CDR3 protein: CASRPGQGGRNYGYTF
D gene: TRBD1
V gene: TRBV6-6
clone size: -
J gene: TRBJ1-2

CDR3 DNA: TGTGCCAGCAGCCAAGGGGCGCGGGAGACCCAGTACTTC
CDR3 protein: CASSQGARETQYF
D gene: -
V gene: TRBV14
clone size: -
J gene: TRBJ2-5

CDR3 DNA: TGCAGCGGAGCAAGGGGGCGAGGCACCGGGGAGCTGTTTTTT
CDR3 protein: CSGARGRGTGELFF
D gene: TRBD1
V gene: TRBV29-1
clone size: -
J gene: TRBJ2-2

CDR3 DNA: TGCGCCAGCAGGATTAGACCCGAGAACACTGAAGCTTTCTTT
CDR3 protein: CASRIRPENTEAFF
D gene: -
V gene: TRBV5-1
clone size: -
J gene: TRBJ1-1

CDR3 DNA: TGTGCCACCAGCCCAAGGGGAGGCACTGAAGCTTTCTTT
CDR3 protein: CATSPRGGTEAFF
D gene: -
V gene: TRBV15
clone size: -
J gene: TRBJ1-1

CDR3 DNA: TGTGCCAGTAGTAACCCAGGGGGCGGGAATGAAAAACTGTTTTTT
CDR3 protein: CASSNPGGGNEKLFF
D gene: TRBD1
V gene: TRBV19
clone size: -
J gene: TRBJ1-4

CDR3 DNA: TGTGCCAGCAGCTTAAATCGACAGAGGAATGAAAAACTGTTTTTT
CDR3 protein: CASSLNRQRNEKLFF
D gene: -
V gene: TRBV5-4
clone size: -
J gene: TRBJ1-4

CDR3 DNA: TGTGCCAGCTCACAAGACCATAGCAATCAGCCCCAGCATTTT
CDR3 protein: CASSQDHSNQPQHF
D gene: -
V gene: TRBV18
clone size: -
J gene: TRBJ1-5

CDR3 DNA: TGTGCCAGCAGCCGCGGACAGGGGGGGGAAAAACTGTTTTTT
CDR3 protein: CASSRGQGGEKLFF
D gene: TRBD1
V gene: TRBV6-6
clone size: -
J gene: TRBJ1-4

CDR3 DNA: TGTGCCAGCAGCTTAGACGGCGGACATACGCAGTATTTT
CDR3 protein: CASSLDGGHTQYF
D gene: -
V gene: TRBV11-2
clone size: -
J gene: TRBJ2-3

CDR3 DNA: TGTGCCAGCTCCCCATTATACGGTGGGGCTACCCCCGAGCAGTACTTC
CDR3 protein: CASSPLYGGATPEQYF
D gene: -
V gene: TRBV18
clone size: once
J gene: TRBJ2-7

CDR3 DNA: TGTGCCAGCAGCTTAGGGGGACTAGCGGCGGAGCAGTTCTTC
CDR3 protein: CASSLGGLAAEQFF
D gene: TRBD2
V gene: TRBV5-6
clone size: -
J gene: TRBJ2-1

CDR3 DNA: TGTGCCAGCAGCTCCCTGTGGCGGGAGGAGGGCACAGATACGCAGTATTTT
CDR3 protein: CASSSLWREEGTDTQYF
D gene: TRBD2
V gene: TRBV11-2
clone size: -
J gene: TRBJ2-3

CDR3 DNA: TGTGCCAGCAGCCGAGCCCGGGGCATCGTGCAAGAGACCCAGTACTTC
CDR3 protein: CASSRARGIVQETQYF
D gene: -
V gene: TRBV7-8
clone size: -
J gene: TRBJ2-5

CDR3 DNA: TGTGCCAGCAGCGATGGGGGGTATATAGACAATGAGCAGTTCTTC
CDR3 protein: CASSDGGYIDNEQFF
D gene: -
V gene: TRBV9
clone size: -
J gene: TRBJ2-1

CDR3 DNA: TGTGCCAGCAGTCCCGGGACACGTTACACCGGGGAGCTGTTTTTT
CDR3 protein: CASSPGTRYTGELFF
D gene: -
V gene: TRBV5-8
clone size: -
J gene: TRBJ2-2

CDR3 DNA: TGTGCCAGCAGAACCGATTTAGCGGGAGGTGAGCAGTTCTTC
CDR3 protein: CASRTDLAGGEQFF
D gene: TRBD2
V gene: TRBV11-2
clone size: -
J gene: TRBJ2-1

CDR3 DNA: TGTGCCAGCAGTTTAGCGGGAGCCCTGGGGGATGAGCAGTTCTTC
CDR3 protein: CASSLAGALGDEQFF
D gene: TRBD2
V gene: TRBV5-6
clone size: -
J gene: TRBJ2-1

CDR3 DNA: TGTGCCAGCAGCGGGGGGACTAGCGGAACAGATACGCAGTATTTT
CDR3 protein: CASSGGTSGTDTQYF
D gene: TRBD2
V gene: TRBV5-4
clone size: -
J gene: TRBJ2-3

CDR3 DNA: TGTGCCAGCTACCCCGGGAACCGGGACACCACTGCCTACGAGCAGTACTTC
CDR3 protein: CASYPGNRDTTAYEQYF
D gene: -
V gene: TRBV28
clone size: once
J gene: TRBJ2-7

CDR3 DNA: TGTGCCTTAGGGACTAGCGGGGGTCTCGAGCAGTACTTC
CDR3 protein: CALGTSGGLEQYF
D gene: TRBD2
V gene: TRBV30
clone size: -
J gene: TRBJ2-7

CDR3 DNA: TGTGCCAGCAGTTCACTTCGGGTAGTCACATCCACCGAGCAGTACTTC
CDR3 protein: CASSSLRVVTSTEQYF
D gene: -
V gene: TRBV27
clone size: once
J gene: TRBJ2-7

CDR3 DNA: TGCGCCAGCAGCTTGGTTGGGGACTCTGGAAACACCATATATTTT
CDR3 protein: CASSLVGDSGNTIYF
D gene: -
V gene: TRBV5-1
clone size: -
J gene: TRBJ1-3

CDR3 DNA: TGTGCCAGTACCTCAAACGCCTTCAATCAGCCCCAGCATTTT
CDR3 protein: CASTSNAFNQPQHF
D gene: -
V gene: TRBV19
clone size: -
J gene: TRBJ1-5

CDR3 DNA: TGTGCCAGCAGCCCCCGGGGGGGCCAGACTGAAGCTTTCTTT
CDR3 protein: CASSPRGGQTEAFF
D gene: -
V gene: TRBV11-1
clone size: -
J gene: TRBJ1-1

CDR3 DNA: TGTGCCAGCAGCTTAGTTATGGGAAACGGGGAGCTGTTTTTT
CDR3 protein: CASSLVMGNGELFF
D gene: -
V gene: TRBV7-8
clone size: -
J gene: TRBJ2-2

CDR3 DNA: TGTGCCAGCAGCCAAGGGACAGATCTCCGCACAGATACGCAGTATTTT
CDR3 protein: CASSQGTDLRTDTQYF
D gene: TRBD1
V gene: TRBV28
clone size: -
J gene: TRBJ2-3

CDR3 DNA: TGTGCCAGCAGCGAAAACAACAGGGCTAGGACCGGCTACACCTTC
CDR3 protein: CASSENNRARTGYTF
D gene: -
V gene: TRBV2
clone size: -
J gene: TRBJ1-2

CDR3 DNA: TGTGCCAGCAGCCAAAACATTGGGGACTTCGAGCAGTACTTC
CDR3 protein: CASSQNIGDFEQYF
D gene: -
V gene: TRBV14
clone size: -
J gene: TRBJ2-7

CDR3 DNA: TGCAGCTCCGGGAGCACAGATACGCAGTATTTT
CDR3 protein: CSSGSTDTQYF
D gene: -
V gene: TRBV29-1
clone size: -
J gene: TRBJ2-3

CDR3 DNA: TGTGCCAGCAGCTTAGCGCCAGGGACCTATGGCTACACCTTC
CDR3 protein: CASSLAPGTYGYTF
D gene: -
V gene: TRBV7-6
clone size: -
J gene: TRBJ1-2

CDR3 DNA: TGTGCCAGCAGTCCTTGGGCAGGAGCGGGCGGCTACACCTTC
CDR3 protein: CASSPWAGAGGYTF
D gene: -
V gene: TRBV28
clone size: -
J gene: TRBJ1-2

CDR3 DNA: TGTGCCAGCAGCTTAGAGGGTCTAGCGGGAGGAGGGGAGCTGTTTTTT
CDR3 protein: CASSLEGLAGGGELFF
D gene: TRBD2
V gene: TRBV11-2
clone size: -
J gene: TRBJ2-2

CDR3 DNA: TGTGCCAGCAGTCCTCCGGGACAGGGGAAGCGGGGGACCCGGGAGCAGTACTTC
CDR3 protein: CASSPPGQGKRGTREQYF
D gene: TRBD1
V gene: TRBV27
clone size: -
J gene: TRBJ2-7

CDR3 DNA: TGTGCCAGCAGCCCGGGACTAGGAAACGAGCAGTACTTC
CDR3 protein: CASSPGLGNEQYF
D gene: TRBD2
V gene: TRBV27
clone size: -
J gene: TRBJ2-7

CDR3 DNA: TGTGCCACGGGGGAAACCTATGGCTACACCTTC
CDR3 protein: CATGETYGYTF
D gene: -
V gene: TRBV7-9
clone size: -
J gene: TRBJ1-2

CDR3 DNA: TGTGCCAGCATAGGGGGGGCTCCTTCCAATCAGCCCCAGCATTTT
CDR3 protein: CASIGGAPSNQPQHF
D gene: -
V gene: TRBV28
clone size: few
J gene: TRBJ1-5